The 5 T cell receptor beta chains reported below all come from one sample, sequenced in a study of CD8+ T cells in alopecia areata. The sample's treatment: oral pan-JAK inhibitor, 5-10 mg twice daily. Sequencing relied on a cDNA template that was reverse transcribed from extracted RNA. The protocol was immunoSEQ multiplex PCR, while the TCRdb copy is restricted to in-frame clones and leaves out a portion. This table holds around 99,000 clones, around 84% found once. The specimen comprised CD8+ T cells sorted from blood, sampled at week 24, from a patient treated with tofacitinib. The receptors were gathered from a human donor with alopecia areata.

This rearrangement joins TRBV5-1 to TRBJ2-5; TRBD1 agrees at 11 bases. CDR1 is SGHRS, CDR2 YFSETQ, per germline. V dropped 3 bases and J dropped 5; count of bases not matched to a gene: 6. This CDR3 spans 15 amino acids. This CDR3 is CASSSGTGGVETQYF. The CDR3 DNA reads as TGCGCCAGCAGCTCCGGGACAGGGGGTGTGGAGACCCAGTACTTC.

The chain uses TRBV7-9 and TRBJ2-3; D may match TRBD1 or TRBD2 (6 bases each). Trimming removed 8 bases at V and 5 bases at J, with 20 bases between. The CDR3 covers 15 residues. From germline, CDR1 is SEHNR and CDR2 FQNEAQ (reference sequence). In DNA, the CDR3 is TGTGCCAGCGGCGGAATATCGGGGGCGGTAGATACGCAGTATTTT. Protein sequence: CASGGISGAVDTQYF.

DNA of the CDR3: TGTGCCAGCAGCTACCAGACAGGGGGTGGGGAGACCCAGTACTTC. Protein product: CASSYQTGGGETQYF. V gene TRBV7-8 combines with J gene TRBJ2-5; 9 bases align to TRBD1. Germline V lookup: CDR1 SGHVS, CDR2 FQNEAQ. J gave up 5 bases and V 4 bases, and 8 bases lay outside the gene matches. This CDR3 is 15 amino acids long.

The chain uses TRBV28 and TRBJ2-7, with D tentatively TRBD1 (5 bases). This CDR3 has 15 residues. Germline lookup yields CDR1 MDHEN and CDR2 SYDVKM. V lost 2 bases and J 0 bases, leaving 11 bases between the germline ends. CDR3 bases: TGTGCCAGCAGTTTACCCAGGGATGGCTCCTACGAGCAGTACTTC. Translation: CASSLPRDGSYEQYF.

V and J are TRBV30 and TRBJ2-7; maybe TRBD2 (6 bases). V was trimmed by 5 bases and J by 6 bases, leaving 20 bases between them. Looked up from germline, CDR1 is GTSNPN and CDR2 is SVGIG (reference sequence). The CDR3 loop spans 14 amino acids. The CDR3 here is CAWWAPGTPREQYF. The CDR3 DNA is TGTGCCTGGTGGGCACCTGGGACTCCGCGCGAGCAGTACTTC. The variable domain in full, with the rest retrieved from reference TRBV30 and TRBJ2-7, is SQTIHQWPATLVQPVGSPLSLECTVEGTSNPNLYWYRQAAGRGLQLLFYSVGIGQISSEVPQNLSASRPQDRQFILSSKKLLLSDSGFYLCAWWAPGTPREQYFGPGTRLTVT.